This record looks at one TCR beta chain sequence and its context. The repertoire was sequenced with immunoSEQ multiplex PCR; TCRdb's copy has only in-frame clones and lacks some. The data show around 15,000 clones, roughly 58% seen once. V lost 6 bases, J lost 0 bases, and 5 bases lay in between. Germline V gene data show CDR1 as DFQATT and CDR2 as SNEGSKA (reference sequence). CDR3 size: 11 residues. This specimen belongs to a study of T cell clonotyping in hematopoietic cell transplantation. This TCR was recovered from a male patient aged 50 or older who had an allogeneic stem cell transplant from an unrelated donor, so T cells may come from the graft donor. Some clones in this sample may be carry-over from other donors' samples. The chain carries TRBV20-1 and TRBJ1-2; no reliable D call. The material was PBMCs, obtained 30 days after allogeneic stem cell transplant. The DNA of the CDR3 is TGCAGTGCACCGGCTAACTATGGCTACACCTTC. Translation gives CSAPANYGYTF.